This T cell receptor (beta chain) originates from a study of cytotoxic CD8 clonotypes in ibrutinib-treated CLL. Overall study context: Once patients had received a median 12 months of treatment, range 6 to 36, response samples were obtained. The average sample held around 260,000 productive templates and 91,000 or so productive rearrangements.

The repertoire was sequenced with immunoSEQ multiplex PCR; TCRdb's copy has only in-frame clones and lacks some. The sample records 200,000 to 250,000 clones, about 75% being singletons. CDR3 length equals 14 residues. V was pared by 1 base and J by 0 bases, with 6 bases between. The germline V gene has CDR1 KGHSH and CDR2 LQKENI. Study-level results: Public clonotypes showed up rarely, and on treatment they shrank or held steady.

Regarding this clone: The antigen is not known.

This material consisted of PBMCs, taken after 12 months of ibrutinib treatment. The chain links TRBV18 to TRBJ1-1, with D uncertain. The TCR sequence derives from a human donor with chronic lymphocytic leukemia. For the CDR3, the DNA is TGTGCCAGCTCACCACAGGAGATGAACACTGAAGCTTTCTTT. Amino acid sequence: CASSPQEMNTEAFF.